The source of this T cell receptor (beta chain) is a study of neurological immune-mediated disorders. Study-level results: HTLV-1-associated myelopathy led in TCR clonal expansion, while multiple sclerosis ranked lowest, below healthy controls.

There are many counts of this clonotype. Its antigen is undetermined. Trimming pared 3 bases from V and 2 bases from J, leaving 10 bases between. The length of the CDR3 is 13 residues. The germline CDR1 and CDR2 sequences are SQVTM and ANQGSEA. TCRdb reanalysed the 5' RACE reads using MiXCR and keeps one entry per CDR3 protein. The sample yields just over 50,000 distinct CDR3 sequences, 3% to 4% seen once. This TCR was recovered from a man aged 35-49 years with multiple sclerosis. Material: PBMCs. The chain combines TRBV29-1 with TRBJ2-5; D call uncertain. CDR3 nucleotide sequence: TGCAGCGTTGACAGCTCAACTCAAGAGACCCAGTACTTC. Protein sequence: CSVDSSTQETQYF.